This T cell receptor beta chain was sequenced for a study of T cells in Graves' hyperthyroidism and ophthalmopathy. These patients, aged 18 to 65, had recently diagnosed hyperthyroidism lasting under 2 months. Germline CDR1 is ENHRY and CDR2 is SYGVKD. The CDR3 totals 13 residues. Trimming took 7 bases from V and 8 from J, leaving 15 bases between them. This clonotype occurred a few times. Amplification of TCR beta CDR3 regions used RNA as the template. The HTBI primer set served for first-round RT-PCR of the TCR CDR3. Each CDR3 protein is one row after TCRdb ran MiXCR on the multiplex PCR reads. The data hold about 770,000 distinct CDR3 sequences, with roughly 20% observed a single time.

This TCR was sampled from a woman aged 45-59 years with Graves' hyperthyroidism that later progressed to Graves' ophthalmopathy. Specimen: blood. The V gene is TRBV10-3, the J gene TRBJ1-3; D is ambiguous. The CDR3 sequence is CAITGGPQDTIYF. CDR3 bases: TGTGCCATCACTGGCGGGCCGCAGGACACCATATATTTT.